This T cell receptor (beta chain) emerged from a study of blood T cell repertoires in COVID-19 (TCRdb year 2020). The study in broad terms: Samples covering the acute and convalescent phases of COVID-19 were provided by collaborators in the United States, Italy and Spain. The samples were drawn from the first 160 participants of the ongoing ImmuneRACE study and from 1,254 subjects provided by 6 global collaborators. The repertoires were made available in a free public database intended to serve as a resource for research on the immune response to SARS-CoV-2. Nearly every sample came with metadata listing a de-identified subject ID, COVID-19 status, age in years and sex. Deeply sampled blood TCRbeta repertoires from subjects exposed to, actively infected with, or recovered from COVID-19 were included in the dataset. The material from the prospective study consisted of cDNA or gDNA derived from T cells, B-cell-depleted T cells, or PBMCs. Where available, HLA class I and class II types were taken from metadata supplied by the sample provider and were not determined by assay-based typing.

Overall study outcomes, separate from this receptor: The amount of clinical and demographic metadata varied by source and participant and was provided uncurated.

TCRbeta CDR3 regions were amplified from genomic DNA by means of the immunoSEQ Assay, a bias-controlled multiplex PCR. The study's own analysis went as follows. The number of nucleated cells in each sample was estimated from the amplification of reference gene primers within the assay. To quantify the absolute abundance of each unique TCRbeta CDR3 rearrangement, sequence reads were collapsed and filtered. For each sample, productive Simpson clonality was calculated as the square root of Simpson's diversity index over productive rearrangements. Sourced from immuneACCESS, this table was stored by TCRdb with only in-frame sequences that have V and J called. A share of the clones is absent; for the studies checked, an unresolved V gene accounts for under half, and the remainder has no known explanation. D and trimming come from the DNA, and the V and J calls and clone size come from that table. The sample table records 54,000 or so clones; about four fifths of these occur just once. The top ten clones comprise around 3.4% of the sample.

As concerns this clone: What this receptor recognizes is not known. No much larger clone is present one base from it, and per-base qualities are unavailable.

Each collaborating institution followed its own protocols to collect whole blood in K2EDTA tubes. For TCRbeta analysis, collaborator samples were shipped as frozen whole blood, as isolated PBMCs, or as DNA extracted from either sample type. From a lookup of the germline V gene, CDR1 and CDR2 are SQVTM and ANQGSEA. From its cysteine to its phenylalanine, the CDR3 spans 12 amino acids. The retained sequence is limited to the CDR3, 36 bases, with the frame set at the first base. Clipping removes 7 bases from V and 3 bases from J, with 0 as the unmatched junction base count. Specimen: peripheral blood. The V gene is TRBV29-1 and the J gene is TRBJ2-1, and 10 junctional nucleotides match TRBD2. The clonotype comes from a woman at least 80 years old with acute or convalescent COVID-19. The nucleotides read TGCAGCGAGCGGGAGGGCTACAATGAGCAGTTCTTC. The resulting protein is CSEREGYNEQFF.